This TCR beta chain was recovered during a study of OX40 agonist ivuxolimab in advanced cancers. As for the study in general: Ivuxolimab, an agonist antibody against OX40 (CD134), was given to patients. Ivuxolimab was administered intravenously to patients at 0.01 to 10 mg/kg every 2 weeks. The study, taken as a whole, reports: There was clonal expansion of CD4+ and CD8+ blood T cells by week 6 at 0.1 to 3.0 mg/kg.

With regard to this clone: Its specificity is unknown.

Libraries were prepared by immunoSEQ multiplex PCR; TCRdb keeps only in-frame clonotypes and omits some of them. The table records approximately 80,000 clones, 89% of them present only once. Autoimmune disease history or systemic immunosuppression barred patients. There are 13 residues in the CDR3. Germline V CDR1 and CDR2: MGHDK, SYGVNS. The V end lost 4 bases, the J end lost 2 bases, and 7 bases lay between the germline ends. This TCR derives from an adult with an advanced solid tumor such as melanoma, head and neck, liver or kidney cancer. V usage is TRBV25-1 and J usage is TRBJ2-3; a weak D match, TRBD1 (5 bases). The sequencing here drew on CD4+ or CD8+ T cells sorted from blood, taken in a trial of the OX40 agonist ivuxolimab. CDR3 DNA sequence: TGTGCCAGCAGTGGCAGGGCCACAGATACGCAGTATTTT. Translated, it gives CASSGRATDTQYF.